A single sample gave rise to the 26 T cell receptor beta chains below, sequenced in a study of shared clonotypes between healthy human individuals. Clones were sequenced by immunoSEQ multiplex PCR, and TCRdb holds only the in-frame ones, with some missing. The sample has around 690,000 clones, roughly 87% seen once. The sample consisted of memory CD8+ T cells from PBMCs. This sample's subset: CD45RO+ cells pooled with CCR7-negative TemRA cells. Receptors were obtained from a man between 18 and 29 years old in good health. Some clones in this sample may be carry-over from other donors' samples.

The rearrangement uses TRBV6-6 and TRBJ2-2; D may be TRBD2 (6 bases). Trimming took 8 bases from V and 4 from J, leaving 14 bases between them. Germline loops: CDR1 MNHNY, CDR2 SVGAGI (reference sequence). The length of the CDR3 is 14 residues. In DNA, the CDR3 is TGTGCCAGCGTCGGGGAGGCGGGCACCGGGGAGCTGTTTTTT. It encodes CASVGEAGTGELFF.

The chain combines TRBV28 with TRBJ1-1; possible D gene TRBD1, 6 bases. This CDR3 spans 15 amino acids. Trimming cost V 0 bases and J 1 base, with 9 bases left between them. Germline V gene sequence: CDR1 MDHEN, CDR2 SYDVKM. As DNA, the CDR3 is TGTGCCAGCAGTTTATGGGTGGGGGCGAACACTGAAGCTTTCTTT. This encodes CASSLWVGANTEAFF. The full variable domain, completed using reference TRBV28 and TRBJ1-1, is DVKVTQSSRYLVKRTGEKVFLECVQDMDHENMFWYRQDPGLGLRLIYFSYDVKMKEKGDIPEGYSVSREKKERFSLILESASTNQTSMYLCASSLWVGANTEAFFGQGTRLTVV.

This clone has a single count. The chain couples TRBV25-1 to TRBJ2-3; D is unclear. The germline V and J ends were trimmed by 0 bases and 6 bases, with 7 bases remaining between them. Germline CDR1 MGHDK, CDR2 SYGVNS. The CDR3 is 13 amino acids. For the CDR3, the DNA is TGTGCCAGCAGTGAATATCGGGCCGATACGCAGTATTTT. As protein: CASSEYRADTQYF.

The gene calls are TRBV4-1 and TRBJ1-6, with TRBD1 as a possible D gene (5 bases). The CDR3 covers 17 residues. CDR1 is MGHRA and CDR2 is YSYEKL in the germline V gene. V was cut by 7 bases and J by 6 bases, with 22 bases left in between. In DNA, the CDR3 is TGCGCCAGCAACACAAAGCCGGGGCAGGGTCGTAATTCACCCCTCCACTTT. Protein: CASNTKPGQGRNSPLHF.

The chain combines TRBV28 with TRBJ1-5, with no clear D. Between the trimmed V and J ends, which lost 1 base and 7 bases, there was a span of 8 bases. There are 13 residues in the CDR3. Germline CDR1 MDHEN, CDR2 SYDVKM. CDR3 loop: CASSLFIRQPQHF. The CDR3 nucleotides are TGTGCCAGCAGTTTATTTATACGGCAGCCCCAGCATTTT.

The chain joins TRBV29-1 to TRBJ2-1; tentatively, D is TRBD2 (5 bases). Germline loops: CDR1 SQVTM, CDR2 ANQGSEA. V gave up 7 bases and J gave up 2 bases, with 12 bases separating them. The CDR3 runs 13 residues. In DNA form, the CDR3 reads TGCAGCGCTGCCGGGATTGCCTACAATGAGCAGTTCTTC. This sequence encodes CSAAGIAYNEQFF.

This chain connects TRBV30 to TRBJ2-7; 12 bases map to TRBD2. This CDR3 is 15 amino acids long. V gave up 3 bases and J gave up 7 bases; unmatched junction bases: 10. Germline CDR1 reads GTSNPN; CDR2 reads SVGIG (reference sequence). The CDR3 is CAWRDTSGRLWEQYF. The CDR3 DNA reads TGTGCCTGGAGAGATACTAGCGGGAGGCTCTGGGAGCAGTACTTC.

The chain uses TRBV27 and TRBJ2-7; TRBD2 matches at 10 bases. CDR1 is MNHEY and CDR2 is SMNVEV in the germline V gene (reference sequence). Trimming took 5 bases from V and 3 from J; bases not matched to a gene: 10. The CDR3 is 16 amino acids. The chain's CDR3 is CASSILAGGGSYEQYF. CDR3 nucleotide sequence: TGTGCCAGCAGTATCTTAGCGGGAGGAGGCAGCTACGAGCAGTACTTC.

This clone was detected once. The rearrangement uses TRBV6-5 and TRBJ2-1; D perhaps matches TRBD1 (5 bases). This CDR3 is built from 14 residues. Trimming removed 4 bases at V and 8 bases at J, with 15 bases between. Germline loops: CDR1 MNHEY, CDR2 SVGAGI. CDR3 protein: CASSLGRAIHEQFF. The CDR3 DNA sequence: TGTGCCAGCAGTTTGGGCAGGGCCATCCATGAGCAGTTCTTC.

As to this clone: At the DNA level, this CDR3 is encoded by other sequences in the same sample as well. The chain employs TRBV15 and TRBJ2-7, with D possibly being TRBD1 (5 bases). V shed 1 base and J shed 1 base, with 8 bases lying between them. Per germline, CDR1 LNHNV and CDR2 YYDKDF (reference sequence). CDR3 size: 14 residues. Here the CDR3 reads CATSRGTNSYEQYF. The CDR3 DNA follows: TGTGCCACCAGCAGAGGGACAAATTCCTACGAGCAGTACTTC.

The rearrangement joins TRBV5-6 to TRBJ2-5; a weak D match, TRBD2 (6 bases). Deletions cut 3 bases from V and 1 base from J, with 13 bases between. In germline, CDR1 is SGHDT, CDR2 YYEEEE. The CDR3 loop spans 15 amino acids. In DNA, the CDR3 is TGTGCCAGCAGCTCCGGACTGGGGGGCCAAGAGACCCAGTACTTC. Translated: CASSSGLGGQETQYF.

The rearrangement joins TRBV15 to TRBJ2-7, with a tentative D call TRBD2 (6 bases). The CDR3 runs 15 residues. Germline V gene sequence: CDR1 LNHNV, CDR2 YYDKDF (reference sequence). V gave up 0 bases and J gave up 5 bases, with 14 bases separating them. Here the CDR3 reads CATSRDRGLWDEQYF. The CDR3 coding sequence is TGTGCCACCAGCAGAGATAGGGGACTTTGGGACGAGCAGTACTTC.

The chain recombines TRBV7-2 with TRBJ2-1; tentative D call: TRBD1 (6 bases). The CDR3 sequence is 15 residues long. Germline lookup yields CDR1 SGHTA and CDR2 FQGNSA. Trimming pared 5 bases from V and 10 bases from J, leaving 21 bases between. CDR3 sequence (DNA): TGTGCCAGCAGCCAGGGACATGGGTTTCTAAACGAGCAGTTCTTC. Its translation: CASSQGHGFLNEQFF.

The chain is built from TRBV7-5 and TRBJ2-5. TRBV7-5 is termed a pseudogene. CDR3 length: 15 amino acids. Here the CDR3 reads CVRSSTLDPAETQYF. The CDR3 DNA reads as TGTGTCAGAAGCTCTACCTTGGATCCCGCGGAGACCCAGTACTTC.

The gene calls are TRBV6-1 and TRBJ2-1; D is undetermined. CDR1 is MNHNS and CDR2 is SASEGT in the germline V gene. This CDR3 is built from 15 residues. Trimming stripped 1 base from V and 5 bases from J, with 12 bases between. The CDR3 DNA is TGTGCCAGCAGTGAAGACAGAAACCCGGACAATGAGCAGTTCTTC. Its protein is CASSEDRNPDNEQFF.

The chain combines TRBV4-3 with TRBJ1-1; D is ambiguous. This CDR3 comprises 17 residues. CDR1 is LGHNA, CDR2 YSLEER, per germline. With 1 base removed from V and 0 bases from J, the gap between germline ends came to 15 bases. In DNA form, the CDR3 reads TGCGCCAGCAGCCAAGGTTCCTTCGGGCAGATGAACACTGAAGCTTTCTTT. Translating gives CASSQGSFGQMNTEAFF.

The rearrangement links TRBV4-1 to TRBJ1-5; D gene uncertain. V was pared by 0 bases and J by 4 bases, with 10 bases between. This CDR3 has 15 residues. CDR1 MGHRA and CDR2 YSYEKL come from the germline V gene. The CDR3 nucleotides read TGCGCCAGCAGCCAAGAGGTTCCCGTTAATCAGCCCCAGCATTTT. Translating it yields CASSQEVPVNQPQHF.

This rearrangement joins TRBV28 to TRBJ1-3; D ambiguous. The CDR3 runs 18 residues. Trimming removed 3 bases from V and 0 bases from J, with 18 bases in between. Germline CDR1 reads MDHEN; CDR2 reads SYDVKM. As DNA, the CDR3 is TGTGCCAGCAGTTTCCGGGCCTTTTCCACCTTCTCTGGAAACACCATATATTTT. The encoded protein is CASSFRAFSTFSGNTIYF. Based on the CDR3 plus reference TRBV28 and TRBJ1-3, the full variable domain is DVKVTQSSRYLVKRTGEKVFLECVQDMDHENMFWYRQDPGLGLRLIYFSYDVKMKEKGDIPEGYSVSREKKERFSLILESASTNQTSMYLCASSFRAFSTFSGNTIYFGEGSWLTVV.

A word on this clone: This sample includes further DNA sequences coding for the same CDR3. This rearrangement joins TRBV9 to TRBJ2-5, with unresolved D. Trimming stripped 2 bases from V and 1 base from J, with 12 bases between. The CDR3 runs to 15 residues. The germline V gene has CDR1 SGDLS and CDR2 YYNGEE. The CDR3 DNA reads TGTGCCAGCAGCGTGGCAGGATCCGTCCAAGAGACCCAGTACTTC. The encoded protein is CASSVAGSVQETQYF.

The chain joins TRBV6-1 to TRBJ2-7, with 9 bases lining up with TRBD1. The length of the CDR3 is 15 residues. The germline CDR1 and CDR2 sequences are MNHNS and SASEGT. V dropped 4 bases and J dropped 3; count of bases not matched to a gene: 7. The CDR3 coding sequence is TGTGCCAGCAGTGGACTCGGGACAGGGATCTACGAGCAGTACTTC. This gives the protein CASSGLGTGIYEQYF.

The chain combines TRBV6-4 with TRBJ2-7; 13 nucleotides agree with TRBD2. V dropped 5 bases and J dropped 6; count of bases not matched to a gene: 13. This CDR3 contains 17 residues. Germline values: CDR1 MRHNA, CDR2 SNTAGT. Written as DNA, the CDR3 is TGTGCCAGCAGTTTTCCGAGCCGGACTAGCGGGAGCGTCGAGCAGTACTTC. Translating gives CASSFPSRTSGSVEQYF.

This chain joins TRBV30 and TRBJ2-3; unclear D gene. CDR3 size: 14 residues. Germline CDR1 is GTSNPN and CDR2 is SVGIG (reference sequence). The V and J ends lost 0 bases and 1 base respectively, with 8 bases between them. The CDR3 loop reads CAWSVLSGTDTQYF. In DNA form, the CDR3 reads TGTGCCTGGAGTGTACTTTCCGGCACAGATACGCAGTATTTT.

The chain combines TRBV19 with TRBJ1-2, with D perhaps matching TRBD1 (5 bases). Germline V gives CDR1 LNHDA, CDR2 SQIVND (reference sequence). The length of the CDR3 is 12 residues. V gave up 11 bases and J gave up 5 bases, with 15 bases separating them. For the CDR3, the DNA is TGTGCCGGCTCCGACCGGGGGTATGGCTACACCTTC. Amino acid sequence: CAGSDRGYGYTF.

The chain uses TRBV28 and TRBJ1-6; perhaps TRBD1 as D (6 bases). V lost 5 bases, J lost 8 bases, and 16 bases lay in between. Germline V CDR1 and CDR2: MDHEN, SYDVKM. The CDR3 is made up of 15 amino acids. Here the CDR3 reads CASSDPGVRDSPLHF. The CDR3 DNA reads as TGTGCCAGCAGTGACCCAGGGGTTAGGGATTCACCCCTCCACTTT.

The rearrangement links TRBV9 to TRBJ2-3, with a possible D match to TRBD2 (5 bases). Per the germline V gene, CDR1 is SGDLS and CDR2 is YYNGEE. Deletions cut 0 bases from V and 7 bases from J, with 15 bases between. The CDR3 is 15 amino acids. CDR3 bases: TGTGCCAGCAGCGTAGACGGGATGGGAAGTAATACGCAGTATTTT. Protein: CASSVDGMGSNTQYF.

The chain couples TRBV4-1 to TRBJ2-5; 9 bases are shared with TRBD2. The J call may be wrong; the DNA end is better matched by TRBJ2-7. CDR3 length: 17 amino acids. The germline gives CDR1 MGHRA, CDR2 YSYEKL. For the CDR3, the DNA is TGCGCCAGCAGCCACCCACCGGTAGCGGGAGAGCGCTACGAGCAGTACTTC. The encoded protein is CASSHPPVAGERYEQYF.